This record covers a single T cell receptor beta chain. What antigen it recognizes has not been identified. Base qualities are not provided; no much larger clone lies one nucleotide away. The CDR3 regions of human TCRbeta chains were analyzed by immunosequencing. The original pipeline was this. TCRs in the repertoires were matched against a reference library of SARS-CoV-2-specific TCRs that had been generated with the MIRA antigen-specificity platform. Breadth meant the fraction of unique TCRs that were SARS-CoV-2-associated, whereas depth meant the fraction of total T cells that were SARS-CoV-2-associated. Using the MIRA data, each spike-specific TCR was mapped to the spike region that the TCR reacts to and placed in a CD4 or CD8 class. Log10-transformed breadth and depth values were compared by one-way ANOVA with Sidak's multiple comparisons tests. TCRdb retrieved this table from immuneACCESS and kept in-frame rearrangements only. Not all clones are present; in checked studies, unresolved V genes account for under half, and no reason is known for the remainder. Clone size and the V and J calls come from that table; the DNA yielded D and trimming. Across this sample there are about 63,000 clones, with about four fifths seen only once. Of the sample, about 6% is held by the ten largest clones.

V loses 7 bases, J loses 8 bases, and the germline ends lie 20 bases apart. The CDR3 starts with the cysteine, ends with the phenylalanine, and has 15 residues. Left in the record is the CDR3 DNA by itself, 45 bases read in frame from the first base. CDR1 and CDR2 are drawn from the germline V gene: MDHEN, SYDVKM. The intended sense of this specimen's time point label: about 28 days (+/-7) after the second vaccine dose. Because spike-specific TCR depth and breadth did not differ between the two schedules, AZD1222 recipients who got a second dose at roughly 4 weeks were pooled with those who got a second dose at roughly 12 weeks. Vaccinee samples were obtained from the UK trials COV001 and COV002, which included a single-blind randomized controlled phase 2/3 trial of AZD1222 (ChAdOx1 nCoV-19) in healthy adults. Trial participant PBMC samples were collected at day 0 and day 28 after the second dose for TCRbeta chain sequencing.

This sample was taken from a study of T cell responses to AZD1222 COVID-19 vaccine (dated by TCRdb to about 2021). Context from the whole study: TCR sequencing was performed for about 250 trial participants, of whom around 200 were given two doses of AZD1222 and 26 were given two doses of MenACWY control vaccine. Trial participants were enrolled by age into subgroups of 18-55, 56-69 and 70-plus years, and around 140, 26 and 57 TCR-sequenced participants, respectively, were included in these subgroups. The paper's findings and limits, for the study overall: Conclusions about previously exposed vaccinees were limited because only 5 or 6 AZD1222 recipients were SARS-CoV-2 seropositive at baseline. In the small 56-69-year group, the increase in depth fell short of significance, most likely because of low power. Epitopes outside the regions mutated in the B.1.351 and B.1.1.7 variants were reportedly recognized by nearly half of the unique spike-specific TCRs. The whole spike protein was spanned by vaccine-associated CD4 TCRs, and dominant responses were seen in regions 160-218 and 743-854. A significant rise in spike-specific TCR breadth and depth was observed after two AZD1222 doses relative to day 0 and relative to MenACWY recipients. Because no day 14 peak-response samples were available, repertoires were characterized only after the peak T cell response. Most participants were white British and females outnumbered males, and the authors suggested that clonal diversity may have been underestimated.

This TCR was recovered from an adult who received the AZD1222 COVID-19 vaccine. Rearrangement joined TRBV28 to TRBJ2-2; the D region possibly corresponds to TRBD2 (7 bases align). The material was peripheral blood, obtained 28 days after the second AZD1222 dose. CDR3 reads: CASNILGGQVGELFF. The nucleotide sequence is TGTGCCAGCAACATACTCGGGGGGCAGGTTGGGGAGCTGTTTTTT.